These T cell receptor beta chains were read from a single sample in a study of metastatic and nonmetastatic thyroid tumors. TCRdb re-processed the PCR reads through MiXCR. The table has 17,000 or so clones, under 30% seen once; the top ten hold approximately 11%. Source material: blood. The receptor source for this set is a male donor with papillary thyroid cancer or a benign thyroid nodule (not recorded which). Some clones in this sample may be carry-over from other donors' samples. Each CDR3 is given with its conserved first and last residue. The order of the fields is V gene, D gene, clone size, J gene, CDR3 DNA, CDR3 protein. A D gene is named only where the DNA matches it firmly. The size of a clone is reported for some rows only, either as once, few or many, or as a class for expanded clones.

TRBV4-1	.	.	TRBJ2-7	TGCGCCAGCAGCCAACCCGGGATCCCCGAAGGGCAGTACTTC	CASSQPGIPEGQYF
TRBV20-1	.	.	TRBJ2-7	TGCAGTGCTAGAGATAAGGAGACACCATCCTACGAGCAGTACTTC	CSARDKETPSYEQYF
TRBV6-5	.	medium-sized	TRBJ1-1	TGTGCCAGCAGTTACTCTGAATCCGCGGCTTTCTTT	CASSYSESAAFF
TRBV20-1	.	.	TRBJ2-7	TGCAGTGTTGCGCGGGACGCATTCGGCGAGCAGTACTTC	CSVARDAFGEQYF
TRBV28	.	many	TRBJ1-4	TGTGCCAGCAGCCGATCAGGGGTCATTAATGAAAAACTGTTTTTT	CASSRSGVINEKLFF
TRBV7-2	TRBD1	medium-sized	TRBJ1-3	TGTGCCAGCAGCTCCGAGAGCCAGGGGGGCATTGGAAACACCATATATTTT	CASSSESQGGIGNTIYF
TRBV18	.	.	TRBJ1-5	TGTGCCAGCTCACTGGGGCAGGGCAATCAGCCCCAGCATTTT	CASSLGQGNQPQHF
TRBV10-1	.	many	TRBJ2-3	TGCGCCAGCAGTGAGGGGGGGACGCAGTATTTT	CASSEGGTQYF
TRBV28	.	.	TRBJ1-1	TGTGCCAGCAGTTCGCAGTCGGGGGTGCATGGATTCACTGAAGCTTTCTTT	CASSSQSGVHGFTEAFF
TRBV20-1	.	.	TRBJ2-6	TGCAGTGCTAGAGATATTAGCTCTGGGGCCAACGTCCTGACTTTC	CSARDISSGANVLTF
TRBV4-1	.	medium-sized	TRBJ2-7	TGCGCCAGCAGCCAAGTTGAGGGAAGCTCCTACGAGCAGTACTTC	CASSQVEGSSYEQYF
TRBV25-1	.	medium-sized	TRBJ2-2	TGTGCCAGCAGTGCGGGGGCGGACACCGGGGAGCTGTTTTTT	CASSAGADTGELFF
TRBV11-1	TRBD2	many	TRBJ2-1	TGTGCCAGCAGCATCAGCGGGAGCTCCTACAATGAGCAGTTCTTC	CASSISGSSYNEQFF
TRBV20-1	.	.	TRBJ1-1	TGCAGTGCTAGTGACGGAGGGGACACTGAAGCTTTCTTT	CSASDGGDTEAFF
TRBV4-2	.	many	TRBJ2-6	TGTGCCAGCAGCCCAACAAAGACCTCTGGGGCCAACGTCCTGACTTTC	CASSPTKTSGANVLTF
TRBV4-2	.	many	TRBJ1-4	TGTGCCAGCAGCCAGGAACTGACAGCAACTAATGAAAAACTGTTTTTT	CASSQELTATNEKLFF
TRBV6-1	TRBD1	medium-sized	TRBJ2-7	TGTGCCAGCAGCCTAACCGGGACAGAGGCCTACGAGCAGTACTTC	CASSLTGTEAYEQYF
TRBV20-1	TRBD1	medium-sized	TRBJ1-5	TGCAGTGCTAGAGATCAGTACAGGGGACAATCCAACAATCAGCCCCAGCATTTT	CSARDQYRGQSNNQPQHF
TRBV27	.	many	TRBJ1-5	TGTGCCAGCAGTTTATCTTCCAGCGTGGTGACCCAGCATTTT	CASSLSSSVVTQHF
TRBV12-3/TRBV12-4	.	.	TRBJ2-1	TGTGCCAGCACCAACAGGAGGAGCTCCTACAATGAGCAGTTCTTC	CASTNRRSSYNEQFF
TRBV7-2	TRBD1	medium-sized	TRBJ2-6	TGTGCCAGCAGCTTTGGACAGGGGAGCTCTGGGGCCAACGTCCTGACTTTC	CASSFGQGSSGANVLTF
TRBV30	TRBD1	many	TRBJ1-1	TGTGCCTGGAGTCCATTAAGGGGGCCAGTGAACACTGAAGCTTTCTTT	CAWSPLRGPVNTEAFF
TRBV12-3/TRBV12-4	.	few	TRBJ1-2	TGTGCCAGCAGTTTGGGGTATATGGGGAGTGGCTACACCTTC	CASSLGYMGSGYTF
TRBV20-1	.	medium-sized	TRBJ2-1	TGCAGTGCTAGTTCTAGCGACTTCGGTGAGCAGTTCTTC	CSASSSDFGEQFF
TRBV6-1	.	.	TRBJ1-2	TGTGCCAGCACCGATAGTGCGGGGAGAGAGGGCTACACCTTC	CASTDSAGREGYTF
TRBV9	.	many	TRBJ2-7	TGTGCCAGCAGCCCACAGTTTCGCTCGGGGGAGCAGTACTTC	CASSPQFRSGEQYF
TRBV7-8	.	.	TRBJ2-7	TGTGCCAGCAGCTTGGTCCGAGAGGTGTACTTC	CASSLVREVYF
TRBV10-2	.	many	TRBJ1-1	TGCGCCAGCAGTGCGAGGGGTTCCGACACTGAAGCTTTCTTT	CASSARGSDTEAFF
TRBV11-2	.	.	TRBJ2-2	TGTGCCAGCAGCTTAGTTAGTCTAGATGGCGGGGAGCTGTTTTTT	CASSLVSLDGGELFF
TRBV12-3/TRBV12-4	TRBD1	.	TRBJ1-6	TGTGCCAGCAGGGGACAGACCAATTCACCCCTCCACTTT	CASRGQTNSPLHF
TRBV9	.	many	TRBJ1-5	TGTGCCAGCAGCGTAGAGGCAGGGGCAAATCAGCCCCAGCATTTT	CASSVEAGANQPQHF
TRBV12-3/TRBV12-4	.	.	TRBJ2-2	TGTGCCAGCAGTCCGACCACCGGGGAGCTGTTTTTT	CASSPTTGELFF
TRBV12-3/TRBV12-4	.	.	TRBJ1-2	TGTGCCAGCCTGCGCGGGGATGTCGTTGGCTACACCTTC	CASLRGDVVGYTF
TRBV27	TRBD1	few	TRBJ2-3	TGTGCCAGCAGTAAATGGGACAGATTCACAGATACGCAGTATTTT	CASSKWDRFTDTQYF
TRBV12-3/TRBV12-4	.	.	TRBJ2-7	TGTGCCAGCAGGAACCGGGACACACTCGACGAGCAGTACTTC	CASRNRDTLDEQYF
TRBV4-1	.	.	TRBJ2-3	TGCGCCAGCAGCTATCGGCAGGGGGGGGCAGATACGCAGTATTTT	CASSYRQGGADTQYF
TRBV24-1	.	many	TRBJ2-7	TGTGCCACCAGTGATTCGGCCAGCAACTGGGAGCAGTACTTC	CATSDSASNWEQYF
TRBV9	.	many	TRBJ1-1	TGTGCCAGCAGCGTAGGCCTACAGAGTTCCCCTGAAGCTTTCTTT	CASSVGLQSSPEAFF
TRBV2	TRBD2	many	TRBJ2-7	TGTGCCAGCAGCCGGGGGGGTAACGAGCAGTACTTC	CASSRGGNEQYF
TRBV30	.	once	TRBJ2-7	TGTGCCTGGAAATTACGAGGGATAGCAGGCGAGCAGTACTTC	CAWKLRGIAGEQYF
TRBV28	TRBD1	.	TRBJ1-1	TGTGCCAGCACGACCGGTTTGGGACAGCTTGAAGCTTTATTT	CASTTGLGQLEALF
TRBV7-9	.	.	TRBJ2-7	TGTGCCAGCAGCTCAGGGCATACTTACGAGCAGTACTTC	CASSSGHTYEQYF
TRBV14	.	.	TRBJ2-3	TGTGCCAGCAGCCAAGGGGGGAGTACGCAGTATTTT	CASSQGGSTQYF
TRBV4-1	.	.	TRBJ1-3	TGCGCCAGCAGCCAAGAAGGGGTCTCCAACACCATATATTTT	CASSQEGVSNTIYF
TRBV7-3	TRBD2	.	TRBJ2-3	TGTGCCAGCAGTTCGAAGACGGGGGGTTTCACAGATACGCAGTATTTT	CASSSKTGGFTDTQYF
TRBV3-1	TRBD1	many	TRBJ2-2	TGTGCCAGTAAGACCGGGACAGGGAGGAACACCGGGGAGCTGTTTTTT	CASKTGTGRNTGELFF
TRBV19	TRBD1	medium-sized	TRBJ1-2	TGTGCCAGTAGTATCAACCGACAGGGGAACTATGGCTACACCTTC	CASSINRQGNYGYTF
TRBV6-4	TRBD1	once	TRBJ2-1	TGTGCCAGCAGTGACGTGACAGGGTACAATGAGCCGTTCTTC	CASSDVTGYNEPFF
TRBV11-2	.	.	TRBJ1-2	TGTGCCAGCAGCTTAGGGTACCGAGGAGACTATGGCTACACCTTC	CASSLGYRGDYGYTF
TRBV11-3	TRBD2	once	TRBJ2-7	TGTGCCAGCAGCTTAGTGGCGACTAGCGTCCCCTACGAGCAGTACTTC	CASSLVATSVPYEQYF
TRBV11-2	.	.	TRBJ2-7	TGTGCCAGCAGCTCAATCTCGGGCGAGCAGTACTTC	CASSSISGEQYF
TRBV6-1	TRBD2	many	TRBJ2-5	TGTGCCAGCATGGGACTAGCGACCTTCGAGGGTGAGACCCAGTACTTC	CASMGLATFEGETQYF
TRBV4-1	.	.	TRBJ1-5	TGCGCCAGCAGCCAACAACAACATCAGCCCCAGCATTTT	CASSQQQHQPQHF
TRBV20-1	.	.	TRBJ1-2	TGCAGTGCTAGCTCGGGACTGCCTAACTATGGCTACACCTTC	CSASSGLPNYGYTF
TRBV6-1	TRBD1	.	TRBJ1-5	TGTGCCAGCAGTGACCCCCTCGGGACAGGGGGAGATCAGCCCCAGCATTTT	CASSDPLGTGGDQPQHF